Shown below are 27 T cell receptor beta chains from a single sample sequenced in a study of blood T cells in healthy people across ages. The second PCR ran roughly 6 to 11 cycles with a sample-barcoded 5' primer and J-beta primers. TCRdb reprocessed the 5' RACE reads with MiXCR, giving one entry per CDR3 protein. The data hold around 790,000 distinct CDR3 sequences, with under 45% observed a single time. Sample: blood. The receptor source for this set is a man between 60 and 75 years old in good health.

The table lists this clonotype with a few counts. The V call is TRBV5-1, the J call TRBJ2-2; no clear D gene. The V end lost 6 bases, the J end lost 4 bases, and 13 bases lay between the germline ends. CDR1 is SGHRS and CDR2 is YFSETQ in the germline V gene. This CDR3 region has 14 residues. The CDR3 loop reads CASTPEPSTGELFF. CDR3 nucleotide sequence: TGCGCCAGCACCCCGGAACCCTCCACCGGGGAGCTGTTTTTT.

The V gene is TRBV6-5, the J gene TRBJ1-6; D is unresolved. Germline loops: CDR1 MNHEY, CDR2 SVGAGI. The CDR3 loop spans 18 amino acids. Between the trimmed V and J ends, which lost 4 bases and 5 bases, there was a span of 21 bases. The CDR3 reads CASSSSNQASTHNSPLHF. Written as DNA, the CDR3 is TGTGCCAGCAGTTCAAGTAACCAGGCGTCGACTCATAATTCACCCCTCCACTTT.

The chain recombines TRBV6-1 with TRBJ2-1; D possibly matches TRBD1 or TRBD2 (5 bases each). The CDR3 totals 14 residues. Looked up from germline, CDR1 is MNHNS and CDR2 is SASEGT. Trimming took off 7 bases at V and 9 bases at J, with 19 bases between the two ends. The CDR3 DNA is TGTGCCAGCATCGAGGCAGGGAGTGTAAGTGAGCAGTTCTTC. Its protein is CASIEAGSVSEQFF.

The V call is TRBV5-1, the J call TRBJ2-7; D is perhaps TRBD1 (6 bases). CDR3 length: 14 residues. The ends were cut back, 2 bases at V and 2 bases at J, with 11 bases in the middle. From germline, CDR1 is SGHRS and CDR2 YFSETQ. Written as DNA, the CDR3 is TGCGCCAGCAGCTTAACAGGGCCCCCCTACGAGCAGTACTTC. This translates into CASSLTGPPYEQYF.

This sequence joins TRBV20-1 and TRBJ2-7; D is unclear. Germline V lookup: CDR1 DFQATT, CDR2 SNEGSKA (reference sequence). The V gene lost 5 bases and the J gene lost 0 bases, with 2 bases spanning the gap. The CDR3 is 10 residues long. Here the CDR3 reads CSAPSYEQYF. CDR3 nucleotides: TGCAGTGCTCCCTCCTACGAGCAGTACTTC.

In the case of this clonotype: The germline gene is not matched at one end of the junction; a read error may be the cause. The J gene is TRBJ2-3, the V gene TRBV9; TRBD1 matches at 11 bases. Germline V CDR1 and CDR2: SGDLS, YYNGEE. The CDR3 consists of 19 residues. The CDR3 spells CASSDGGFRTGGSTDAQYF. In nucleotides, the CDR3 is TGTGCCAGCAGCGACGGCGGGTTCCGGACAGGGGGCAGCACAGATGCGCAGTATTTT. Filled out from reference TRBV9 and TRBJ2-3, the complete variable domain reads DSGVTQTPKHLITATGQRVTLRCSPRSGDLSVYWYQQSLDQGLQFLIQYYNGEERAKGNILERFSAQQFPDLHSELNLSSLELGDSALYFCASSDGGFRTGGSTDAQYFGPGTRLTVL.

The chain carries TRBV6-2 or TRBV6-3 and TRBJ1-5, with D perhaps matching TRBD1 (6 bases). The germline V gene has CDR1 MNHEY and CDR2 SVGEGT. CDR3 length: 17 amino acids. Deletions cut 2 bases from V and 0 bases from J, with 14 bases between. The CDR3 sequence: CASSYRGTGTSNQPQHF. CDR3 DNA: TGTGCCAGCAGTTACAGGGGCACAGGGACTAGCAATCAGCCCCAGCATTTT.

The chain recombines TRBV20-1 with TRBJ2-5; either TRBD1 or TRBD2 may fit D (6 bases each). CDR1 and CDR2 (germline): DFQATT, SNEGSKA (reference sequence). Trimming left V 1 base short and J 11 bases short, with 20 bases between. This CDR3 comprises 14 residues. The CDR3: CSARAASGAVRQYF. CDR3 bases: TGCAGTGCTAGAGCGGCGTCGGGGGCAGTTCGGCAGTACTTC.

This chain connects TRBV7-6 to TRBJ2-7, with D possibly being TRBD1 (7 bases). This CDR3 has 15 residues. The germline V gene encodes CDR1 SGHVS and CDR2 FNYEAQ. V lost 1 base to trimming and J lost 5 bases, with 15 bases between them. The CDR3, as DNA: TGTGCCAGCAGCTTAGGAGGGGGGACAGCGGACGAGCAGTACTTC. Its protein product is CASSLGGGTADEQYF. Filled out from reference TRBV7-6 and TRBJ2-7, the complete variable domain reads GAGVSQSPRYKVTKRGQDVALRCDPISGHVSLYWYRQALGQGPEFLTYFNYEAQQDKSGLPNDRFSAERPEGSISTLTIQRTEQRDSAMYRCASSLGGGTADEQYFGPGTRLTVT.

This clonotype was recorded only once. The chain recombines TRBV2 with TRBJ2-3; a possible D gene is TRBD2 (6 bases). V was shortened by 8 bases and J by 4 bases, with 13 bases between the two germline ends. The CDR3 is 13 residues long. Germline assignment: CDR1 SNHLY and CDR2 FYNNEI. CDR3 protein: CASGRSGPDTQYF. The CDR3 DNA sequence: TGTGCCAGCGGCAGGAGCGGGCCAGATACGCAGTATTTT.

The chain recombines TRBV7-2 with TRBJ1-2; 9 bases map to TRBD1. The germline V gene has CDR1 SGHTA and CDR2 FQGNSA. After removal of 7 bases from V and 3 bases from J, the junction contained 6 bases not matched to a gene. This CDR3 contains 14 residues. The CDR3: CASTVQGADYGYTF. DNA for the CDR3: TGTGCCAGCACAGTACAGGGGGCCGACTATGGCTACACCTTC.

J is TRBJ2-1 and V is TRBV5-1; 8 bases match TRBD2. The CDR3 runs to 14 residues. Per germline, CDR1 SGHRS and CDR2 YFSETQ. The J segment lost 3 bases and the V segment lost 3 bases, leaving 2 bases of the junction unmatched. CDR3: CASSYGGDYNEQFF. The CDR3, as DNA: TGCGCCAGCAGCTACGGGGGGGACTACAATGAGCAGTTCTTC.

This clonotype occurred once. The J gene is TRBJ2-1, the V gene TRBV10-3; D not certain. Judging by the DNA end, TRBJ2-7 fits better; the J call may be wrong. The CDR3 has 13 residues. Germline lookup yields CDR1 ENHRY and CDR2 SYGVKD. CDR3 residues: CAIRRQENYEQYF. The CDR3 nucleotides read TGTGCCATCAGGCGGCAGGAGAACTACGAGCAGTACTTC.

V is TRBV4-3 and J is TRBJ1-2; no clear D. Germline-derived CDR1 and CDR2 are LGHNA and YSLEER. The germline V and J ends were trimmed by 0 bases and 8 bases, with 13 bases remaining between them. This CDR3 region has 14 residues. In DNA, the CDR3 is TGCGCCAGCAGCCAAGATTGGCAAGGGATGGGCTACACCTTC. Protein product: CASSQDWQGMGYTF.

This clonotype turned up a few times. The CDR3 region is CASSQDSTGIYGYTF. The CDR3 region has the DNA TGCGCCAGCAGCCAAGATTCGACAGGGATCTATGGCTACACCTTC. The V gene is TRBV4-3, the J gene TRBJ1-2, with 7 bases aligning to TRBD1. With 0 bases clipped from V and 4 bases from J, the junction kept 5 bases outside the gene matches. Germline assignment: CDR1 LGHNA and CDR2 YSLEER. This CDR3 is 15 amino acids long.

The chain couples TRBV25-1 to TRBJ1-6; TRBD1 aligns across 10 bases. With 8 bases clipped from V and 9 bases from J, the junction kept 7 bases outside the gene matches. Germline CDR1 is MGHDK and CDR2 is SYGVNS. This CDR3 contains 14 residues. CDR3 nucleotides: TGTGCCAGCGGAGGACAGGGGGAAGGTTCACCCCTCCACTTT. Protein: CASGGQGEGSPLHF.

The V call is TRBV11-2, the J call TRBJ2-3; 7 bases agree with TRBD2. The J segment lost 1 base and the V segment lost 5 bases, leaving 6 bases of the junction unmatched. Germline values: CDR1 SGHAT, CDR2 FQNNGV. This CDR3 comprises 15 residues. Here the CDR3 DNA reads TGTGCCAGCAGCCTGTCTAGCGGACGCACAGATACGCAGTATTTT. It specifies CASSLSSGRTDTQYF.

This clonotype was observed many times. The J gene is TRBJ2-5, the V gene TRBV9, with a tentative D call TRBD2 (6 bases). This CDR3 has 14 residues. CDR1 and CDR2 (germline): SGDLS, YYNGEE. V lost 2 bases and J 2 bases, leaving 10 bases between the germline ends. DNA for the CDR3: TGTGCCAGCAGCGTTGGTCGGGGGCAAGAGACCCAGTACTTC. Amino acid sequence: CASSVGRGQETQYF.

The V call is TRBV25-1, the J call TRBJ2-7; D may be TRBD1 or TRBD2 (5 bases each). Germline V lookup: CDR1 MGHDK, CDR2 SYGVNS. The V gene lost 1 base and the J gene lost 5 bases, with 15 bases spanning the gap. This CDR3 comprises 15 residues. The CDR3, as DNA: TGTGCCAGCAGTGAATCTGGGACCCCCTGGGACGAGCAGTACTTC. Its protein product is CASSESGTPWDEQYF.

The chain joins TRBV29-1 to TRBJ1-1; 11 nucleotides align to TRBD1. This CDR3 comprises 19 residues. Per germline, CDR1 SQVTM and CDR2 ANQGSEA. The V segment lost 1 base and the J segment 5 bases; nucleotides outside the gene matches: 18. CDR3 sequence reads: CSVEGRDQGQGERKTEAFF. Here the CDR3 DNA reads TGCAGCGTTGAAGGGAGAGATCAGGGACAGGGGGAAAGGAAAACTGAAGCTTTCTTT.

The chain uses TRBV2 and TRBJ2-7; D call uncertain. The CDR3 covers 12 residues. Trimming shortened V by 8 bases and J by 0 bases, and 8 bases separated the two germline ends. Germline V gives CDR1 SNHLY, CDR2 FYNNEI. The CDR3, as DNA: TGTGCCAGCTTTGGCCTCTCCTACGAGCAGTACTTC. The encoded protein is CASFGLSYEQYF.

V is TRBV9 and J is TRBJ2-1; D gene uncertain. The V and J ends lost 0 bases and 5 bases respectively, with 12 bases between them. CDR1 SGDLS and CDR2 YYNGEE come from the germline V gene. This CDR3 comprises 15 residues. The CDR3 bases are TGTGCCAGCAGCGTAGGGGCTAGTCGCAACAATGAGCAGTTCTTC. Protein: CASSVGASRNNEQFF.

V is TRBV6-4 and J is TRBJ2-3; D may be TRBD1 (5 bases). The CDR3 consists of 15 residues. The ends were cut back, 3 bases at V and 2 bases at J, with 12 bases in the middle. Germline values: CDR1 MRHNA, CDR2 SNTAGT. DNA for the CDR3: TGTGCCAGCAGTGAATCAGGACACAACACAGATACGCAGTATTTT. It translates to CASSESGHNTDTQYF.

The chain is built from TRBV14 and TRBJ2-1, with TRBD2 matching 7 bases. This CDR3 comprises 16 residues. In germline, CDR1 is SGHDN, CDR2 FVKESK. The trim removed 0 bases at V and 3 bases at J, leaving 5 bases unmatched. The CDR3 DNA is TGTGCCAGCAGCCAAGAGCGCGGGGGTTTCTACAATGAGCAGTTCTTC. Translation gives CASSQERGGFYNEQFF.

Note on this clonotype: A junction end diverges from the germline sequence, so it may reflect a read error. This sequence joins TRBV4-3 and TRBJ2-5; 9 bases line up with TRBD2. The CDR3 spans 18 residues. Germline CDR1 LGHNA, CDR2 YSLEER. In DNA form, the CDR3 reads TGCGCCAGCAGCCAAGAGTCTAGCGGGGCCTTGTACCAAGAGACCCAGTACTTT. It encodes CASSQESSGALYQETQYF.

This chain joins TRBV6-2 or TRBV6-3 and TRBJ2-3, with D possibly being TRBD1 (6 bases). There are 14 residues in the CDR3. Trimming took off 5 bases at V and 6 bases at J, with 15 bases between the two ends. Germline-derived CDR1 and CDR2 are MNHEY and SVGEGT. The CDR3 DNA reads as TGTGCCAGCAGTGACCCCTACAGGGTGGATACGCAGTATTTT. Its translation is CASSDPYRVDTQYF.

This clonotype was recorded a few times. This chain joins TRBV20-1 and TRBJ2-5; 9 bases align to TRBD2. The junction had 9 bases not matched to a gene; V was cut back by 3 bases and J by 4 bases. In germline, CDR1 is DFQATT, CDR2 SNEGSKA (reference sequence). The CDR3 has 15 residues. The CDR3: CSASGPAGGLETQYF. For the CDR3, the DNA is TGCAGTGCTAGTGGCCCAGCGGGGGGCTTAGAGACCCAGTACTTC.